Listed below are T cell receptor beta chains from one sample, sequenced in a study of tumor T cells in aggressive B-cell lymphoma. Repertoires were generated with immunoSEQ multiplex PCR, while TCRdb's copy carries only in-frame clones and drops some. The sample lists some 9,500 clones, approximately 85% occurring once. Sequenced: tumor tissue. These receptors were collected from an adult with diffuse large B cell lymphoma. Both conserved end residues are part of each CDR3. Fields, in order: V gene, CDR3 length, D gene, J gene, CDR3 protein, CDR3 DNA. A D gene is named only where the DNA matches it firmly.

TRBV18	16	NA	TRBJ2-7	CASSHQVRRGSYEQYF	TGTGCCAGCTCACACCAGGTTAGGAGGGGTAGTTACGAGCAGTACTTC
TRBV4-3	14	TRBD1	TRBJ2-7	CASSTHRGIYEQYF	TGCGCCAGCAGCACGCACAGGGGAATCTACGAGCAGTACTTC
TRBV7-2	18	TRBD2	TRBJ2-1	CASSLHRTRTSGYNEQFF	TGTGCCAGCAGCCTCCACAGAACCCGGACTAGCGGATACAATGAGCAGTTCTTC
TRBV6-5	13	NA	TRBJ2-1	CASSRDRPNEQFF	TGTGCCAGCAGTCGAGACAGGCCGAATGAGCAGTTCTTC
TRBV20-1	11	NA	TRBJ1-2	CSASRDYGYTF	TGCAGTGCATCACGGGACTATGGCTACACCTTC
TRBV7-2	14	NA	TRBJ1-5	CASSSRRVNQPQHF	TGTGCCAGCAGCTCCCGACGGGTTAATCAGCCCCAGCATTTT
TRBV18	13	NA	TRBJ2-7	CASSRGQNYEQYF	TGTGCCAGCTCACGGGGCCAAAACTACGAGCAGTACTTC
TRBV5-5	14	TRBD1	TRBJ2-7	CASSMTGAPYEQYF	TGTGCCAGCAGCATGACAGGGGCGCCCTACGAGCAGTACTTC
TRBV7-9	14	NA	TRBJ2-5	CASSLSERGETQYF	TGTGCCAGCAGCTTAAGTGAGCGAGGAGAGACCCAGTACTTC
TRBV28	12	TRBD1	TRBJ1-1	CAGRTGVTEAFF	TGTGCCGGACGGACAGGGGTCACTGAAGCTTTCTTT
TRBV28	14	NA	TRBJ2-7	CASSLRGLIYEQYF	TGTGCCAGCAGTTTAAGGGGGTTAATTTACGAGCAGTACTTC
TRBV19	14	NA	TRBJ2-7	CASSPRAQTYEQYF	TGTGCCAGTAGTCCCAGGGCGCAAACCTACGAGCAGTACTTC
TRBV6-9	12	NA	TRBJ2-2	CASSFPTGELFF	TGTGCCAGCAGCTTCCCCACCGGGGAGCTGTTTTTT
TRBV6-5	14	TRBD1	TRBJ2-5	CASSLGTGVRAQYF	TGTGCCAGCAGTCTTGGGACAGGGGTGAGGGCCCAGTACTTC
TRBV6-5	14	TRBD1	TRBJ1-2	CASTPGQGSYGYTF	TGTGCCAGCACCCCGGGACAGGGGTCCTATGGCTACACCTTC
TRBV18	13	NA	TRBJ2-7	CASSPGGIYEQYF	TGTGCCAGCTCACCAGGAGGGATCTACGAGCAGTACTTC
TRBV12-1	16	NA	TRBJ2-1	CASSFYPAGPHNEQFF	TGTGCCAGCAGCTTTTACCCAGCGGGACCTCACAATGAGCAGTTCTTC
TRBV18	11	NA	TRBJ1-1	CASSVAGEAFF	TGTGCCAGCTCAGTGGCAGGTGAAGCTTTCTTT
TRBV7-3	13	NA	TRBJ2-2	CASSPGYSGELFF	TGTGCCAGCAGCCCCGGGTATTCCGGGGAGCTGTTTTTT
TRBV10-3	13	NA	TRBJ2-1	CAISESEAREQFF	TGTGCCATCAGTGAGTCGGAGGCCCGGGAGCAGTTCTTC
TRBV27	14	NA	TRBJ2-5	CASRAVAGMGTQYF	TGTGCCAGCAGGGCAGTTGCGGGAATGGGGACCCAGTACTTC
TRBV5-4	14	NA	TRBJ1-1	CASSPPAGNTEAFF	TGTGCCAGCAGCCCCCCCGCGGGGAACACTGAAGCTTTCTTT